This is a list of T cell receptor beta chains from one sample in a study of PD-1 blockade in classical Hodgkin lymphoma. TCRdb keeps only in-frame clones here, not all; method: immunoSEQ multiplex PCR. Of 46,000 or so clones listed, around 80% are singletons. Sample: peripheral blood mononuclear cells (PBMCs), taken before the second cycle of nivolumab. The receptors come from a human donor with classical Hodgkin lymphoma. The CDR3 runs from the conserved cysteine through the conserved F or W. Fields, in order: J gene, D gene, clone size, V gene, CDR3 DNA, CDR3 protein. The D gene is left open where the match is weak. The size field is filled for only some rows; it gives once, few, many or a size class.

j_call: TRBJ2-5
d_call: NA
clone_size: NA
v_call: TRBV9
cdr3_nt: TGTGCCAGCAGCGCCCTGGGAGCGGGAGAGACCCAGTACTTC
cdr3_aa: CASSALGAGETQYF

j_call: TRBJ1-6
d_call: NA
clone_size: NA
v_call: TRBV5-1
cdr3_nt: TGCGCCAGCAGCTTGGGAGGTAATTCACCCCTCCACTTT
cdr3_aa: CASSLGGNSPLHF

j_call: TRBJ1-5
d_call: TRBD1
clone_size: NA
v_call: TRBV7-2
cdr3_nt: TGTGCCAGCAGCCCTCAGGGGGGTGCGCAGAGGAATCAGCCCCAGCATTTT
cdr3_aa: CASSPQGGAQRNQPQHF

j_call: TRBJ1-2
d_call: NA
clone_size: NA
v_call: TRBV6-5
cdr3_nt: TGTGCCAGCAGTTACAGGGTCGACTATGGCTACACCTTC
cdr3_aa: CASSYRVDYGYTF

j_call: TRBJ1-3
d_call: NA
clone_size: NA
v_call: TRBV15
cdr3_nt: TGTGCCACCAGCAGAGGAGGGGAAGGAAACACCATATATTTT
cdr3_aa: CATSRGGEGNTIYF

j_call: TRBJ2-7
d_call: NA
clone_size: NA
v_call: TRBV2
cdr3_nt: TGTGCCAGCAGTGAAGCCTTGTCATTAGCCGACGAGCAGTACTTC
cdr3_aa: CASSEALSLADEQYF

j_call: TRBJ2-1
d_call: NA
clone_size: few
v_call: TRBV6-5
cdr3_nt: TGTGCCAGCAGTTACTGGGGGGAGGGGGATGTCAATGAGCAGTTCTTC
cdr3_aa: CASSYWGEGDVNEQFF

j_call: TRBJ2-7
d_call: NA
clone_size: NA
v_call: TRBV29-1
cdr3_nt: TGCAGCGTTGAAGGGGGAGGCGAGCAGTACTTC
cdr3_aa: CSVEGGGEQYF

j_call: TRBJ2-1
d_call: NA
clone_size: NA
v_call: TRBV30
cdr3_nt: TGTGCCTGGAGGCCTAAGGGTGGGACCTACAATGAGCAGTTCTTC
cdr3_aa: CAWRPKGGTYNEQFF

j_call: TRBJ2-1
d_call: NA
clone_size: NA
v_call: TRBV25-1
cdr3_nt: TGTGCCAGCAGTGGGGCCGGGACCATTGAGCAGTTCTTC
cdr3_aa: CASSGAGTIEQFF